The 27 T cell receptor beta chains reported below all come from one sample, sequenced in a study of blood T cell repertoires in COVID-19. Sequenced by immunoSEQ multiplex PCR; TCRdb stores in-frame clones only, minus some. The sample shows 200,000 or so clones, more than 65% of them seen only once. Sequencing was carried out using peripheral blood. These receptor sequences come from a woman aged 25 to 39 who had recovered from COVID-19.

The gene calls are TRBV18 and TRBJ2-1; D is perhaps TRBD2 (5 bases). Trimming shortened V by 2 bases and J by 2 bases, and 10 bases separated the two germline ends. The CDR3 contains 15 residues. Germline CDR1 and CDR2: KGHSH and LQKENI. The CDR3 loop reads CASSPSATTYNEQFF. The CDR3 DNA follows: TGTGCCAGCTCACCATCGGCGACTACCTACAATGAGCAGTTCTTC.

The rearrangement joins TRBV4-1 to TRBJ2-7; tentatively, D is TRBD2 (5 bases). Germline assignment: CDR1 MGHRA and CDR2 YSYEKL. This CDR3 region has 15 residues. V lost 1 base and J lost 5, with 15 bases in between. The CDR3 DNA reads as TGCGCCAGCAGCCAAGCCCGGCAGTCGGGGAACGAGCAGTACTTC. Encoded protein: CASSQARQSGNEQYF.

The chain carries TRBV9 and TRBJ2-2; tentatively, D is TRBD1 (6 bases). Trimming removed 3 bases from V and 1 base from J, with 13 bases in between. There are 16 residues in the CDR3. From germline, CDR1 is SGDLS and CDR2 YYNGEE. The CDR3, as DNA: TGTGCCAGCAGCGGTAGTGGACAGCAGAACACCGGGGAGCTGTTTTTT. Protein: CASSGSGQQNTGELFF.

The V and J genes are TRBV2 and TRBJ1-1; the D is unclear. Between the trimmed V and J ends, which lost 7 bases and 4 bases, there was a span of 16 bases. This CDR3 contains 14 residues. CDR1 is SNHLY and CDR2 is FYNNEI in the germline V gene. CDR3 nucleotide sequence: TGTGCCAGCACCGGGGTATTAATAACCACTGAAGCTTTCTTT. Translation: CASTGVLITTEAFF. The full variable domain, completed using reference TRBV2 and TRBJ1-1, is EPEVTQTPSHQVTQMGQEVILRCVPISNHLYFYWYRQILGQKVEFLVSFYNNEISEKSEIFDDQFSVERPDGSNFTLKIRSTKLEDSAMYFCASTGVLITTEAFFGQGTRLTVV.

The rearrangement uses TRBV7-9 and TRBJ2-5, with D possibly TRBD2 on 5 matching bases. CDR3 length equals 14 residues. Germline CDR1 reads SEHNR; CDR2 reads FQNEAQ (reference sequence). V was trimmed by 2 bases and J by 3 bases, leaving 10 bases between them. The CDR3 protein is CASSLSGSEETQYF. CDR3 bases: TGTGCCAGCAGCTTATCGGGAAGTGAAGAGACCCAGTACTTC.

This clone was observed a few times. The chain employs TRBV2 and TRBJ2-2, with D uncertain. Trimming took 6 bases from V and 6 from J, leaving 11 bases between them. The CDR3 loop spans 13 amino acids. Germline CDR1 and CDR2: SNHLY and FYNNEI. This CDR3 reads CASSYTPSGELFF. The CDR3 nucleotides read TGTGCCAGCAGCTATACCCCCTCCGGGGAGCTGTTTTTT.

The CDR3 loop is CASSGYTRGTEAFF. CDR3 nucleotide sequence: TGTGCCAGCAGTGGGTACACCCGGGGGACTGAAGCTTTCTTT. The chain has TRBV25-1 and TRBJ1-1, with a weak D call TRBD1 (5 bases). V lost 4 bases and J lost 5, with 14 bases in between. The CDR3 contains 14 residues. Germline CDR1 and CDR2: MGHDK and SYGVNS.

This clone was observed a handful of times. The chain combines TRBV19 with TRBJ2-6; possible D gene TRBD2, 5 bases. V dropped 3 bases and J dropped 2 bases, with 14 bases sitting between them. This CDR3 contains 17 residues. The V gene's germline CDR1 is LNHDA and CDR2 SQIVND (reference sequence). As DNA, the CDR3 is TGTGCCAGTAGTATTGGCTACGGGGAGACTGGGGCCAACGTCCTGACTTTC. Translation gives CASSIGYGETGANVLTF.

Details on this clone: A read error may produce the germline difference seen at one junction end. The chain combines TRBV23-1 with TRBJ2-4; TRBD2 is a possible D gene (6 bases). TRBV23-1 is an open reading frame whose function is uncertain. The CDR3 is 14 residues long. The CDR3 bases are TGCGCCAGCGCGCCCAGACTTTACCTCACTAGCCAAGACTTC. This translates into CASAPRLYLTSQDF.

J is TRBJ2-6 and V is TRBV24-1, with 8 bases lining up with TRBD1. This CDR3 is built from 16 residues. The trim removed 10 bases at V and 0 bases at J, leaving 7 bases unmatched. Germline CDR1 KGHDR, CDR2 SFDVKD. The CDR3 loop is CATTQGDHSGANVLTF. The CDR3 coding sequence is TGTGCCACGACACAGGGGGACCACTCTGGGGCCAACGTCCTGACTTTC.

The chain's CDR3 is CASSPPLDRDRVYEQYF. The CDR3 region has the DNA TGTGCCAGCTCACCACCGTTAGACCGGGACAGGGTCTACGAGCAGTACTTC. This chain joins TRBV18 and TRBJ2-7; 9 bases line up with TRBD1. V shed 0 bases, J shed 3 bases, and the junction held 9 bases outside the gene matches. Germline CDR1 reads KGHSH; CDR2 reads LQKENI. The CDR3 extends over 17 amino acids.

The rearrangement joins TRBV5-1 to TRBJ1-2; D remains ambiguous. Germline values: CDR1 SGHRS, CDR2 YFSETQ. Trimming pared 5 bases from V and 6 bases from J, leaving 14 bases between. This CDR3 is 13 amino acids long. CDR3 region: CASSPTSRDGYTF. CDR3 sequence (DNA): TGCGCCAGCAGTCCCACAAGTCGGGATGGCTACACCTTC.

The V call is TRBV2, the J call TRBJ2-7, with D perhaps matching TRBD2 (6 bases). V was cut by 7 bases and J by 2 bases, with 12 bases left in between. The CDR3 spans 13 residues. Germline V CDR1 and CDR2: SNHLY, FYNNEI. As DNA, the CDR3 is TGTGCCAGCACGAGCGGGCAGGCCTACGAGCAGTACTTC. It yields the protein CASTSGQAYEQYF.

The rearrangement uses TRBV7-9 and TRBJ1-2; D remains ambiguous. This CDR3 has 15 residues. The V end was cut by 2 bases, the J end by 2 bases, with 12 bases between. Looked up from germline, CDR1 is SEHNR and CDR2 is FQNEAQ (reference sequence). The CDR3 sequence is CASSLPGSLNYGYTF. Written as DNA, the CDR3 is TGTGCCAGCAGCTTACCCGGTTCTCTCAACTATGGCTACACCTTC.

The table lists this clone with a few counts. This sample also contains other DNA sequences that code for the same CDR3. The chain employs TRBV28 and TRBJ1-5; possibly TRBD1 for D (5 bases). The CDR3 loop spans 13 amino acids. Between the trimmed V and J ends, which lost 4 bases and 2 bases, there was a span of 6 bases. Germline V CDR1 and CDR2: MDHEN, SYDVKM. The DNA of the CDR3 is TGTGCCAGCAGTTCGACAGGCAATCAGCCCCAGCATTTT. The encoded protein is CASSSTGNQPQHF.

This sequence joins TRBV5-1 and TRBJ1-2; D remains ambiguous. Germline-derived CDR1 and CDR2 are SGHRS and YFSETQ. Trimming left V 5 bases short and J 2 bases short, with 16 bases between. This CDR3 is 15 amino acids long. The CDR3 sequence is CASSTMAAANYGYTF. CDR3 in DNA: TGCGCCAGCAGTACAATGGCGGCAGCCAACTATGGCTACACCTTC.

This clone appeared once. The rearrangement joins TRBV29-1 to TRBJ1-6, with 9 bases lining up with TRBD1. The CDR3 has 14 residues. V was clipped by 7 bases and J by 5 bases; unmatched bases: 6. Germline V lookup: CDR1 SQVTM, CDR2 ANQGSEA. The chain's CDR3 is CSAQGQGHNSPLHF. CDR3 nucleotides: TGCAGCGCCCAGGGACAGGGCCATAATTCACCCCTCCACTTT.

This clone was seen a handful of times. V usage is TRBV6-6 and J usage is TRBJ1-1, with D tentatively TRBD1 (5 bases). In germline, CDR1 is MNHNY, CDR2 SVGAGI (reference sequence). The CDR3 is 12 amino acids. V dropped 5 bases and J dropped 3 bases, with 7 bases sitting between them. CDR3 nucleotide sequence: TGTGCCAGCAGTATAGGGGACACTGAAGCTTTCTTT. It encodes CASSIGDTEAFF.

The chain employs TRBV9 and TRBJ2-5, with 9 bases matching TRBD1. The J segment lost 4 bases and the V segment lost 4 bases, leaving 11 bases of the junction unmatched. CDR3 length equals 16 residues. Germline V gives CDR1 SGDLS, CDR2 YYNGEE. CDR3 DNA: TGTGCCAGCAGCACCCGTAGGGACAGGGTAGCAGAGACCCAGTACTTC. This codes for CASSTRRDRVAETQYF.

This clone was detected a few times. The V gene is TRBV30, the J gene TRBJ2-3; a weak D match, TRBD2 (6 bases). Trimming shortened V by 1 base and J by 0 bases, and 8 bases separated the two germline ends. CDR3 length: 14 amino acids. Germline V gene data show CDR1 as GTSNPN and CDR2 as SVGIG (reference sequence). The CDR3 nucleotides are TGTGCCTGGAGTGACGGGACTAGCACAGATACGCAGTATTTT. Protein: CAWSDGTSTDTQYF.

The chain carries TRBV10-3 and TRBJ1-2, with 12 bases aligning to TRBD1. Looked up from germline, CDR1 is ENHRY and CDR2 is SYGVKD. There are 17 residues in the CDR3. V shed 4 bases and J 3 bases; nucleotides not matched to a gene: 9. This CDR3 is CAISVGTGGPGDYGYTF. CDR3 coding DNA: TGTGCCATCAGTGTGGGGACAGGGGGCCCCGGGGACTATGGCTACACCTTC.

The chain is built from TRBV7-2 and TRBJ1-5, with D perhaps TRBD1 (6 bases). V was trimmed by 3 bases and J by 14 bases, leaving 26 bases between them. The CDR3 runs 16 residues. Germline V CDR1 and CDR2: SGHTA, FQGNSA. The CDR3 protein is CASSFSPGHRGHGEHF. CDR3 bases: TGTGCCAGCAGCTTTTCCCCGGGACACCGAGGACACGGGGAGCATTTT.

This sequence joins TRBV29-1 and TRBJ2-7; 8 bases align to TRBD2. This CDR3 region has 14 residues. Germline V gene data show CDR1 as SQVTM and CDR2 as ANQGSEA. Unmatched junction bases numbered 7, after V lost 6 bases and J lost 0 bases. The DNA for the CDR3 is TGCAGCGTAGAACTAGCGGCGTCCTCCTACGAGCAGTACTTC. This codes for CSVELAASSYEQYF.

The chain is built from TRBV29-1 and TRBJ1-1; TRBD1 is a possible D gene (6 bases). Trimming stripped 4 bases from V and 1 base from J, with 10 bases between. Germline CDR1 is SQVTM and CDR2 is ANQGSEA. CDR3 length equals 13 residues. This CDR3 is CSVALGANTEAFF. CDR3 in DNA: TGCAGCGTTGCCCTGGGGGCGAACACTGAAGCTTTCTTT. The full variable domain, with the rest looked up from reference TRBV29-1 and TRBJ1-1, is SAVISQKPSRDICQRGTSLTIQCQVDSQVTMMFWYRQQPGQSLTLIATANQGSEATYESGFVIDKFPISRPNLTFSTLTVSNMSPEDSSIYLCSVALGANTEAFFGQGTRLTVV.

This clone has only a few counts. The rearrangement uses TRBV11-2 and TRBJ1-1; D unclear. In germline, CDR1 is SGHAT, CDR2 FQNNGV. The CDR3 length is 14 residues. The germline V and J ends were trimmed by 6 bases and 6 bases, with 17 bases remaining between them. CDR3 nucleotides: TGTGCCAGCAGTTATACACGGGAAAGCGCTGAAGCTTTCTTT. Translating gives CASSYTRESAEAFF.

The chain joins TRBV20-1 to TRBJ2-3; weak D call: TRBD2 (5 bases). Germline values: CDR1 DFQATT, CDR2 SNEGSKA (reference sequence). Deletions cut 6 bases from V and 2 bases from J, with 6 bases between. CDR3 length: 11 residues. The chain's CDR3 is CSAGLTDTQYF. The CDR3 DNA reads TGCAGTGCAGGACTCACAGATACGCAGTATTTT.

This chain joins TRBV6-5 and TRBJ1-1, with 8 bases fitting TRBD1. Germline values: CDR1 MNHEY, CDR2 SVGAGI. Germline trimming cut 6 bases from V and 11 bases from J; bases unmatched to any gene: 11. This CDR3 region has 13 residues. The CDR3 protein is CASRRGQGGWAFF. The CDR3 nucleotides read TGTGCCAGCAGACGCGGACAGGGAGGTTGGGCTTTCTTT.